The 6 T cell receptor beta chains presented below share a single source sample, sequenced in a study of T cell responses to AZD1222 COVID-19 vaccine (dated by TCRdb to the early 2020s). Taken with the paper, the label for time point translates to: baseline before first vaccination. To prepare the library, the immunoSEQ multiplex PCR assay was applied. TCRdb took over this immuneACCESS table, retaining in-frame rearrangements with V and J assigned. Such tables are incomplete; in checked studies, under half of the missing clones stem from an unresolved V gene, and the remainder is unexplained. The sample includes 100,000 to 120,000 clones, with 70% to 90% observed a single time. Around 3% of the sample comes from the top ten. The specimen was peripheral blood, collected on day 0 of AZD1222 vaccination. The receptors here all came from an adult in good health.

V and J are TRBV19 and TRBJ2-2; weak D call: TRBD1 (5 bases). Trimming took 6 bases from V and 2 from J, leaving 13 bases between them. The CDR3 contains 15 residues. Germline CDR1 is LNHDA and CDR2 is SQIVND (reference sequence). CDR3 protein: CASRAGRINTGELFF. The CDR3, as DNA: TGTGCCAGTAGGGCAGGGCGCATAAACACCGGGGAGCTGTTTTTT.

A single count supports this clone. The J gene is TRBJ1-2, the V gene TRBV28; no definite D call. The CDR3 contains 12 residues. Germline CDR1 MDHEN, CDR2 SYDVKM. The V end was cut by 10 bases, the J end by 1 base, with 10 bases between. CDR3 bases: TGTGCCACGCACCTCGTTAACTATGGCTACACCTTC. The encoded protein is CATHLVNYGYTF.

About this clone itself: Relative to the germline gene, one junction end is altered; a read error may explain this. The chain carries TRBV7-7 and TRBJ2-5; the match to TRBD1 covers 7 bases. This CDR3 is 14 amino acids long. Germline loops: CDR1 SSHAT, CDR2 FNYEAQ (reference sequence). CDR3 in DNA: TGTGCTAGCAGCTTACGGACAGGAGGAGAGACCCAGTACTTC. It yields the protein CASSLRTGGETQYF.

V gene TRBV7-2 combines with J gene TRBJ2-5; TRBD2 matches at 9 bases. The CDR3 length is 15 residues. Looked up from germline, CDR1 is SGHTA and CDR2 is FQGNSA. J was trimmed by 5 bases and V by 4 bases; bases with no gene match: 8. As DNA, the CDR3 is TGTGCCAGCAGCTCAGGATATAGCGGGGGTGAGACCCAGTACTTC. It specifies CASSSGYSGGETQYF.

The J gene is TRBJ2-5, the V gene TRBV23-1, with D hard to call. Being an ORF, TRBV23-1 has a function that is uncertain. This CDR3 spans 12 amino acids. V was clipped by 0 bases and J by 6 bases, with 5 bases between them. The DNA for the CDR3 is TGCGCCAGCAGTCAATCTTGGCAGACCCAGTACTTC. Amino acids: CASSQSWQTQYF.

V gene TRBV28 combines with J gene TRBJ1-4; TRBD1 agrees at 10 bases. The trim removed 4 bases at V and 7 bases at J, leaving 3 bases unmatched. Germline CDR1 is MDHEN and CDR2 is SYDVKM. The CDR3 is made up of 14 amino acids. The CDR3 protein is CASSSGQGREKLFF. CDR3 in DNA: TGTGCCAGCAGTTCGGGACAGGGGCGTGAAAAACTGTTTTTT.